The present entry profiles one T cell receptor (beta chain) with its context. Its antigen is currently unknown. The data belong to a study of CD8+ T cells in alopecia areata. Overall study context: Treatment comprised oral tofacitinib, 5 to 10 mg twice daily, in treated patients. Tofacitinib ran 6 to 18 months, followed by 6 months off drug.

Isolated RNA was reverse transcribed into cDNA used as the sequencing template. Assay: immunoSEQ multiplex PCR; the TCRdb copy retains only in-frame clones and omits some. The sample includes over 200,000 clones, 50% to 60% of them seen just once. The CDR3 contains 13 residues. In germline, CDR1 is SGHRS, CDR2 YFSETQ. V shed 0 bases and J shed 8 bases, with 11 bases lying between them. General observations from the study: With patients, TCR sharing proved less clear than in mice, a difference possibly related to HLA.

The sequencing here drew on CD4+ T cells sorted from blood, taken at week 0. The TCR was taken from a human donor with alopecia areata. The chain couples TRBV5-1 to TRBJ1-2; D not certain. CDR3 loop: CASSLEVSAGYTF. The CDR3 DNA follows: TGCGCCAGCAGCTTGGAAGTTTCGGCCGGCTACACCTTC.